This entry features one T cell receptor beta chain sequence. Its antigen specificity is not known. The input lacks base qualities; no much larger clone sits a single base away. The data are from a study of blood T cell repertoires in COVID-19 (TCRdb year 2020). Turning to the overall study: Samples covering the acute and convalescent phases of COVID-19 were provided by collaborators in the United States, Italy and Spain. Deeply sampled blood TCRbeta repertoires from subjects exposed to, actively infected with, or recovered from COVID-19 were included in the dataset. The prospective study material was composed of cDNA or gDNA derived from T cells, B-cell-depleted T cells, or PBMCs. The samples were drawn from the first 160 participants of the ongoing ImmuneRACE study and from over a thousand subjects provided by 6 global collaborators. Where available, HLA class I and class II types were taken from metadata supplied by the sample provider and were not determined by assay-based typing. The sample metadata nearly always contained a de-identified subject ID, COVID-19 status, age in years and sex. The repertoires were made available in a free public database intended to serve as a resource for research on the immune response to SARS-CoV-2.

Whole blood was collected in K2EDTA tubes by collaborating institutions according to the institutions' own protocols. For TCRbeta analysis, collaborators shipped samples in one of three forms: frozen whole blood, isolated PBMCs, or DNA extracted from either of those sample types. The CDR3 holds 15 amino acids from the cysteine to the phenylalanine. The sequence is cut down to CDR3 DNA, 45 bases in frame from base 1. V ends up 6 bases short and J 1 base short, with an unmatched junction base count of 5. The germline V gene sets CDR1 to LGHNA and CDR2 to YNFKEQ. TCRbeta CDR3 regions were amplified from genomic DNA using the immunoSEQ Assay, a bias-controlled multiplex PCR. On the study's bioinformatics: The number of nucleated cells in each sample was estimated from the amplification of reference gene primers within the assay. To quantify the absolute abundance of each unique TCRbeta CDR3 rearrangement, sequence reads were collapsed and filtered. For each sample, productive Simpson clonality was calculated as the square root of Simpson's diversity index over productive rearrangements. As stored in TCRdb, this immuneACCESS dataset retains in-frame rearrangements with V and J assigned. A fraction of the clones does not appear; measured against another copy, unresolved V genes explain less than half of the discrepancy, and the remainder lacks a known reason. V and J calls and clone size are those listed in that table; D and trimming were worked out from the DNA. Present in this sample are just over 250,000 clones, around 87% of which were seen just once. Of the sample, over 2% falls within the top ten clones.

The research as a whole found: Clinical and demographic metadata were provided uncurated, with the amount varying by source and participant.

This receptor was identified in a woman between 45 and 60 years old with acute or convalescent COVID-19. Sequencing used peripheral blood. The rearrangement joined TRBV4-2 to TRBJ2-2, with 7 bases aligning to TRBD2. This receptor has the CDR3 CASSGLAENTGELFF. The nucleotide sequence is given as TGTGCCAGCAGTGGGCTAGCGGAGAACACCGGGGAGCTGTTTTTT.